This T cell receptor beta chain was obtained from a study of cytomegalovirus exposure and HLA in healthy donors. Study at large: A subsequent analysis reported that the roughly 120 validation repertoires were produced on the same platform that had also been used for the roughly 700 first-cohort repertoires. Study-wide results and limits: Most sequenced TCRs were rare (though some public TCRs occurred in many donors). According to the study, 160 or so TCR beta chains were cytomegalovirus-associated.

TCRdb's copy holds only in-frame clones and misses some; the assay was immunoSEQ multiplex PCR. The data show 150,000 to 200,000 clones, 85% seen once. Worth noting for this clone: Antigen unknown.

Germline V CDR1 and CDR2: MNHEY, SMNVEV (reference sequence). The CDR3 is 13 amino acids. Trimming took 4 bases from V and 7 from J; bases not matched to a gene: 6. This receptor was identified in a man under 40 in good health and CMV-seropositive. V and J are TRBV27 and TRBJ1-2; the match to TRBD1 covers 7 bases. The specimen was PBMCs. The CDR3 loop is CASSSTGRSGYTF. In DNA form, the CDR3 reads TGTGCCAGCAGTTCGACAGGGCGGAGTGGCTACACCTTC.